The 10 T cell receptor beta chains below come from one sample, sequenced in a study of lymphopenia after photon versus proton radiotherapy. This table comes from immunoSEQ multiplex PCR, and its TCRdb copy is limited to in-frame clones, with some not included. The repertoire has about 62,000 clones, roughly 87% of them found once; the top ten carry 9.5% to 15%. The material sequenced was peripheral blood, taken from a patient treated with proton-based radiotherapy. The receptors shown here come from an elderly man with esophageal cancer.

This clone was counted between two and nine times. V and J are TRBV2 and TRBJ2-7, with no clear D. Germline loops: CDR1 SNHLY, CDR2 FYNNEI. This CDR3 has 11 residues. Between the trimmed V and J ends, which lost 4 bases and 2 bases, there was a span of 3 bases. CDR3 sequence reads: CASSAAYEQYF. In nucleotides, the CDR3 is TGTGCCAGCAGTGCAGCCTACGAGCAGTACTTC.

The chain combines TRBV7-2 with TRBJ2-1; the match to TRBD2 covers 11 bases. The CDR3 length is 16 residues. V trimming: 6 bases; J trimming: 9 bases; junction bases outside the gene matches: 13. The germline gives CDR1 SGHTA, CDR2 FQGNSA. In nucleotides, the CDR3 is TGTGCCAGCAGGGGGTTTCGGGTAGCGGGAGGGCCTGAGCAGTTCTTC. This encodes CASRGFRVAGGPEQFF. The full variable domain, with the rest looked up from reference TRBV7-2 and TRBJ2-1, is GAGVSQSPSNKVTEKGKDVELRCDPISGHTALYWYRQSLGQGLEFLIYFQGNSAPDKSGLPSDRFSAERTGGSVSTLTIQRTQQEDSAVYLCASRGFRVAGGPEQFFGPGTRLTVL.

The CDR3 sequence: CSVESSGNYYGYTF. The CDR3, as DNA: TGCAGCGTTGAATCTTCGGGGAATTACTATGGCTACACCTTC. The V call is TRBV29-1, the J call TRBJ1-2, with D hard to call. The CDR3 covers 14 residues. Germline CDR1 is SQVTM and CDR2 is ANQGSEA. V lost 2 bases, J lost 3 bases, and 13 bases lay in between.

This sequence joins TRBV18 and TRBJ2-7; D might be TRBD2 (6 bases). This CDR3 is 13 amino acids long. Germline V lookup: CDR1 KGHSH, CDR2 LQKENI. Trimming removed 1 base at V and 6 bases at J, with 10 bases between. For the CDR3, the DNA is TGTGCCAGCTCACCACGGGACTCAGGCGAGCAGTACTTC. Translation gives CASSPRDSGEQYF. Filled out from reference TRBV18 and TRBJ2-7, the complete variable domain reads NAGVMQNPRHLVRRRGQEARLRCSPMKGHSHVYWYRQLPEEGLKFMVYLQKENIIDESGMPKERFSAEFPKEGPSILRIQQVVRGDSAAYFCASSPRDSGEQYFGPGTRLTVT.

This clone was observed a handful of times. The V gene is TRBV19, the J gene TRBJ2-7; the match to TRBD2 covers 8 bases. After removal of 5 bases from V and 4 bases from J, the junction contained 7 bases not matched to a gene. Germline V gene lookup returns CDR1 LNHDA and CDR2 SQIVND (reference sequence). The CDR3 is made up of 14 amino acids. The CDR3 DNA reads TGTGCCAGTAGTCCCGGGACTAGTGGTTACGAGCAGTACTTC. Its translation is CASSPGTSGYEQYF.

V usage is TRBV15 and J usage is TRBJ2-5, with 8 bases that match TRBD2. The CDR3 is 14 residues long. From germline, CDR1 is LNHNV and CDR2 YYDKDF (reference sequence). V gave up 5 bases and J gave up 2 bases; unmatched junction bases: 4. The CDR3 bases are TGTGCCACCAGCCGCGGGAGGTTTCAAGAGACCCAGTACTTC. It yields the protein CATSRGRFQETQYF.

The rearrangement links TRBV6-5 to TRBJ2-1; possible D gene TRBD2, 6 bases. The CDR3 runs to 16 residues. Trimming took 0 bases from V and 4 from J, leaving 13 bases between them. Germline V lookup: CDR1 MNHEY, CDR2 SVGAGI. The CDR3 loop is CASSYSLARVYNEQFF. In DNA, the CDR3 is TGTGCCAGCAGTTACTCGCTAGCGAGGGTATACAATGAGCAGTTCTTC.

In this sample, this clone turned up a few times. This chain connects TRBV2 to TRBJ1-6; 9 bases align to TRBD1. The CDR3 is 15 amino acids. V was pared by 8 bases and J by 5 bases, with 7 bases of the junction left unmatched. Germline V CDR1 and CDR2: SNHLY, FYNNEI. CDR3 nucleotides: TGTGCCAGCCAGGACAGGGGAGGGGATAATTCACCCCTCCACTTT. Protein: CASQDRGGDNSPLHF. Full variable domain (remainder filled in from reference TRBV2 and TRBJ1-6): EPEVTQTPSHQVTQMGQEVILRCVPISNHLYFYWYRQILGQKVEFLVSFYNNEISEKSEIFDDQFSVERPDGSNFTLKIRSTKLEDSAMYFCASQDRGGDNSPLHFGNGTRLTVT.

This sequence joins TRBV9 and TRBJ1-3; 11 bases agree with TRBD1. This CDR3 is built from 17 residues. V lost 0 bases and J lost 0; bases outside the gene matches: 2. From germline, CDR1 is SGDLS and CDR2 YYNGEE. CDR3 nucleotides: TGTGCCAGCAGCGTAGCCGGGACAGGGGGCTCTGGAAACACCATATATTTT. The encoded protein is CASSVAGTGGSGNTIYF.

The J gene is TRBJ2-3, the V gene TRBV11-3; D is possibly TRBD1 or TRBD2 (6 bases each). V lost 5 bases, J lost 0 bases, and 18 bases lay in between. The CDR3 has 17 amino acids. Germline V gene data show CDR1 as SGHNT and CDR2 as YENEEA. Written as DNA, the CDR3 is TGTGCCAGCAGCCACAGGGACTCCCCAACCAGCACAGATACGCAGTATTTT. It codes for CASSHRDSPTSTDTQYF.